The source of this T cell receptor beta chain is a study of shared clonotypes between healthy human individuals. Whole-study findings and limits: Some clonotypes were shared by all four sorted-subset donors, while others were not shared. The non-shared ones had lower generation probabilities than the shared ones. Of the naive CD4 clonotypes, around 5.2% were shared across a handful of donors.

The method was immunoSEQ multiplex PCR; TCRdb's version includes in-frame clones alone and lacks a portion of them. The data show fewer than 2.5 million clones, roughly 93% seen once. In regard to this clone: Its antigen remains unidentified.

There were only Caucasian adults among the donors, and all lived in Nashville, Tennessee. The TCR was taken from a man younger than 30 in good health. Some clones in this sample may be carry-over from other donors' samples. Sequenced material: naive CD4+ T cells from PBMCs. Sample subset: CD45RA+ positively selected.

CDR3 amino acids: CASSGGRNYEQYF. In DNA form, the CDR3 reads TGTGCCAGCAGCGGGGGGAGAAACTACGAGCAGTACTTC. This chain links TRBV6-1 with TRBJ2-7, with TRBD2 matching 7 bases. The CDR3 extends over 13 amino acids. The germline V gene encodes CDR1 MNHNS and CDR2 SASEGT. Losses at the gene ends were 6 bases for V and 3 bases for J; bases not matched to a gene: 5.